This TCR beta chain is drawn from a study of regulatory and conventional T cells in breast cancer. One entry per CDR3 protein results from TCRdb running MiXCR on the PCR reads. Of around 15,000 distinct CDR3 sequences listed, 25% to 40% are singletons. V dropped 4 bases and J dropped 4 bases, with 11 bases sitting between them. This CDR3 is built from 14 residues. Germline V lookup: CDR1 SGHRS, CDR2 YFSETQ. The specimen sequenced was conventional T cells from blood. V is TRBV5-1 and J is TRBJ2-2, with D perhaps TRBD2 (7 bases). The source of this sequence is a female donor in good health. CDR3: CASSLGGGTGELFF. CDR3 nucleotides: TGCGCCAGCAGCCTGGGAGGGGGCACCGGGGAGCTGTTTTTT.